This entry is about one T cell receptor beta chain. The Seattle patients, enrolled during active infection, were followed longitudinally. The data originate from a study of blood T cell repertoires in COVID-19. For the study at large: Acute and convalescent COVID-19 specimens originated in the United States, Italy and Spain. T cells, B-cell-depleted T cells, or PBMCs supplied cDNA or gDNA.

Here immunoSEQ multiplex PCR was the method, and the copy in TCRdb shows in-frame clones only, minus some. The data hold approximately 70,000 clones, with roughly nine tenths observed a single time. This receptor was taken from a man between 45 and 60 years old with COVID-19, enrolled during active disease. Sequencing input: peripheral blood.

As DNA, the CDR3 is TGTGCCAGCAGCTTGAGGGGGACAGGGAGCGACACTGAAGCTTTCTTT. As protein: CASSLRGTGSDTEAFF. The chain links TRBV7-2 to TRBJ1-1; 9 bases align to TRBD1. This CDR3 contains 16 residues. The V gene's germline CDR1 is SGHTA and CDR2 FQGNSA. V lost 3 bases to trimming and J lost 3 bases; unmatched junction nucleotides: 8.